The TCR beta chain under discussion was sequenced for a study of T cells after yellow fever vaccination. Between the trimmed V and J ends, which lost 4 bases and 3 bases, there was a span of 14 bases. Germline CDR1 KGHSH, CDR2 LQKENI. This CDR3 spans 15 amino acids. Using its own MiXCR run on the 5' RACE reads, TCRdb lists one record per CDR3 protein. The top ten hold roughly an eighth of the sample, which has 510,000 or so distinct CDR3 sequences, about 19% seen once. The sequence derives from a man under 40 who received the YFV17D yellow fever vaccine. This material consisted of PBMCs, taken 15 days after the yellow fever booster vaccination. V is TRBV18 and J is TRBJ2-3, with D perhaps TRBD2 (5 bases). The CDR3 sequence: CASSLRGGPTDTQYF. In DNA form, the CDR3 reads TGTGCCAGCTCACTACGCGGCGGGCCAACAGATACGCAGTATTTT.